A single count supports the clone carrying this TCR beta chain. The entry originates in a study of OX40 agonist ivuxolimab in advanced cancers. TCRdb's table, derived via immunoSEQ multiplex PCR, lists solely in-frame clones and lacks some. There are 95,000 to 150,000 clones in the sample; roughly 93% occur only once, and approximately 0.15% lies in the top ten. Trimming cost V 4 bases and J 3 bases, with 6 bases left between them. The CDR3 loop spans 12 amino acids. CDR1 SGHKS and CDR2 YYEKEE come from the germline V gene (reference sequence). The sequence was obtained from an adult with an advanced solid tumor such as melanoma, head and neck, liver or kidney cancer. This sample comprised CD4+ or CD8+ T cells sorted from blood, obtained in a trial of the OX40 agonist ivuxolimab. The rearrangement uses TRBV5-5 and TRBJ2-3; D remains ambiguous. DNA for the CDR3: TGTGCCAGCAGCCTACGGACAGATACGCAGTATTTT. Translating gives CASSLRTDTQYF.